This TCR beta chain originates from a study of control samples from healthy donors and cancer patients. Libraries were prepared by immunoSEQ multiplex PCR; TCRdb keeps only in-frame clonotypes and omits some of them. The sample has roughly 120,000 clones, just over 90% seen once. The CDR3 sequence is 14 residues long. This chain links TRBV21-1 with TRBJ1-6; no DNA check was done on the table's D call, TRBD1. TRBV21-1 is a pseudogene segment. Sequenced material: PBMCs. This receptor was obtained from a man aged 50-60 years with head and neck cancer. The CDR3 DNA follows: TGTGCCAGCAGAGGACAGGGGGGCAATTCACCCCTCCACTTT. Protein: CASRGQGGNSPLHF.